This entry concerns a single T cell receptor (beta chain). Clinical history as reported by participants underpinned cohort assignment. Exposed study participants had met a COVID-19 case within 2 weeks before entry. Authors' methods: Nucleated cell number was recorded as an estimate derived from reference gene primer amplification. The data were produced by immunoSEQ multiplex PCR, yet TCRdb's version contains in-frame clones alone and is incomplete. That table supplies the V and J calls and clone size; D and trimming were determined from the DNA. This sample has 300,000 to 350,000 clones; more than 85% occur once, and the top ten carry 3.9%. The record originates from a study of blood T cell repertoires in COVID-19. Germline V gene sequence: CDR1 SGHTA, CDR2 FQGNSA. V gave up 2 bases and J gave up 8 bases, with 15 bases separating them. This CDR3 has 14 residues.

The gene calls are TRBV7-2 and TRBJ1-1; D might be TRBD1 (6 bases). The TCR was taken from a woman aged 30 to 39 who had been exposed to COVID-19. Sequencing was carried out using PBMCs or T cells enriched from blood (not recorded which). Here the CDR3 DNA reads TGTGCCAGCAGCTTATTGGGCAGGGGATCGGAAGCTTTCTTT. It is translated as CASSLLGRGSEAFF. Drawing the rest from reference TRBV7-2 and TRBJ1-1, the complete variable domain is GAGVSQSPSNKVTEKGKDVELRCDPISGHTALYWYRQSLGQGLEFLIYFQGNSAPDKSGLPSDRFSAERTGGSVSTLTIQRTQQEDSAVYLCASSLLGRGSEAFFGQGTRLTVV.